What follows are 11 T cell receptor beta chains derived from one specimen sequenced in a study of blood T cell repertoires in COVID-19. The protocol was immunoSEQ multiplex PCR, while the TCRdb copy is restricted to in-frame clones and leaves out a portion. The profile covers about 290,000 clones, with around 81% appearing a single time and around 4% taken by the ten largest. Sequencing was performed on peripheral blood. These receptors came from a woman aged 50 to 60 with active or convalescent COVID-19.

The rearrangement uses TRBV10-2 and TRBJ1-1; D ambiguous. CDR1 WSHSY and CDR2 SAAADI come from the germline V gene. This CDR3 has 13 amino acids. The V gene lost 0 bases and the J gene lost 6 bases, with 8 bases spanning the gap. The CDR3 is CASSESITPEAFF. CDR3 DNA sequence: TGCGCCAGCAGTGAGTCGATCACACCTGAAGCTTTCTTT.

The chain uses TRBV5-1 and TRBJ2-7; 8 positions match TRBD2. Losses at the gene ends were 2 bases for V and 2 bases for J; bases not matched to a gene: 12. CDR3 length: 17 residues. Per germline, CDR1 SGHRS and CDR2 YFSETQ. As DNA, the CDR3 is TGCGCCAGCAGCTTTGCCTTCGGTAGCGGGACCGCCTACGAGCAGTACTTC. Its translation: CASSFAFGSGTAYEQYF.

The sample holds one count of this clone. V gene TRBV5-1 combines with J gene TRBJ2-7, with TRBD1 as a possible D gene (5 bases). The V gene lost 1 base and the J gene lost 2 bases, with 7 bases spanning the gap. This CDR3 contains 13 residues. The germline V gene encodes CDR1 SGHRS and CDR2 YFSETQ. The CDR3 DNA sequence: TGCGCCAGCAGCTTGACAGGCACCTACGAGCAGTACTTC. Residues: CASSLTGTYEQYF.

The chain is built from TRBV5-1 and TRBJ1-1, with D possibly TRBD1 on 5 matching bases. The CDR3 has 14 amino acids. Germline V lookup: CDR1 SGHRS, CDR2 YFSETQ. Trimming took 0 bases from V and 11 from J, leaving 17 bases between them. The CDR3 sequence: CASSLERTTDPAFF. CDR3 bases: TGCGCCAGCAGCTTGGAAAGGACAACTGATCCCGCTTTCTTT.

This rearrangement joins TRBV11-2 to TRBJ1-2, with 8 bases that match TRBD1. Losses at the gene ends were 5 bases for V and 6 bases for J; bases not matched to a gene: 11. Germline V gene data show CDR1 as SGHAT and CDR2 as FQNNGV. The CDR3 is 15 amino acids. The CDR3 DNA follows: TGTGCCAGCAGCGTAACTGTCGGGACAGGAGATGGCTACACCTTC. Translated, it gives CASSVTVGTGDGYTF.

The chain has TRBV11-2 and TRBJ2-5, with 12 nucleotides matching TRBD2. Losses at the gene ends were 6 bases for V and 4 bases for J; bases not matched to a gene: 9. Germline assignment: CDR1 SGHAT and CDR2 FQNNGV. CDR3 length: 16 residues. The CDR3, as DNA: TGTGCCAGCAGTCCCTATTTACTAGCGGGAGGAGAGACCCAGTACTTC. It encodes CASSPYLLAGGETQYF.

This chain connects TRBV6-9 to TRBJ1-2; 8 positions agree with TRBD1. The CDR3 runs 18 residues. V was clipped by 7 bases and J by 6 bases; unmatched bases: 22. The V gene's germline CDR1 is MNHGY and CDR2 SVAAGI. The CDR3 nucleotides read TGTGCCAGCATCCCCAGGGGGCATGGGGGTAGGGGAGCGAATGGCTACACCTTC. Its protein product is CASIPRGHGGRGANGYTF.

In DNA form, the CDR3 reads TGTGCCAGCAGCTCCCCCAGAGGTTCTAGCGGGAGGACCGGGGAGCTGTTTTTT. The encoded protein is CASSSPRGSSGRTGELFF. The V call is TRBV7-9, the J call TRBJ2-2; 11 bases align to TRBD2. With 4 bases clipped from V and 5 bases from J, the junction kept 12 bases outside the gene matches. Germline V gene sequence: CDR1 SEHNR, CDR2 FQNEAQ (reference sequence). This CDR3 is 18 amino acids long.

CDR3: CASSPYTGNYGYTF. The CDR3 DNA sequence: TGTGCCAGCAGCCCCTATACAGGGAACTATGGCTACACCTTC. V and J are TRBV6-5 and TRBJ1-2; a weak D match, TRBD1 (6 bases). Trimming stripped 6 bases from V and 2 bases from J, with 13 bases between. Germline CDR1 MNHEY, CDR2 SVGAGI. The CDR3 totals 14 residues.

This chain connects TRBV5-8 to TRBJ1-4, with a weak D call TRBD1 (5 bases). This CDR3 is 13 amino acids long. CDR1 is SGHTS, CDR2 YDEGEE, per germline. The ends were cut back, 2 bases at V and 8 bases at J, with 10 bases in the middle. CDR3 sequence (DNA): TGTGCCAGCAGCTTCCAGGGAATCGAAAAACTGTTTTTT. Translated: CASSFQGIEKLFF.

The chain links TRBV19 to TRBJ2-2; 7 nucleotides match TRBD2. Germline-derived CDR1 and CDR2 are LNHDA and SQIVND (reference sequence). Germline trimming cut 6 bases from V and 5 bases from J; bases unmatched to any gene: 6. The CDR3 extends over 14 amino acids. The CDR3 reads CASRPAGPTGELFF. The CDR3 DNA reads TGTGCCAGTAGACCAGCGGGACCGACCGGGGAGCTGTTTTTT. The full variable domain, with the rest looked up from reference TRBV19 and TRBJ2-2, is DGGITQSPKYLFRKEGQNVTLSCEQNLNHDAMYWYRQDPGQGLRLIYYSQIVNDFQKGDIAEGYSVSREKKESFPLTVTSAQKNPTAFYLCASRPAGPTGELFFGEGSRLTVL.